The 3 T cell receptor beta chains listed next were all sequenced from one sample in a study of blood T cell repertoires in COVID-19. Using immunoSEQ multiplex PCR, the repertoire was profiled, and TCRdb retains in-frame clones only, with some absent. The sample has 180,000 or so clones; 85% are singletons. Sequencing input: peripheral blood. The receptors here all came from a woman aged 60 to 75 with acute or convalescent COVID-19.

The V call is TRBV19, the J call TRBJ1-2, with D tentatively TRBD1 (5 bases). The V and J ends lost 4 bases and 3 bases respectively, with 15 bases between them. CDR3 length: 15 amino acids. The germline gives CDR1 LNHDA, CDR2 SQIVND (reference sequence). The CDR3 is CASSSRDRAHYGYTF. The CDR3 DNA follows: TGTGCCAGTAGTAGCAGAGACAGAGCCCACTATGGCTACACCTTC.

V and J are TRBV7-9 and TRBJ1-1, with D perhaps TRBD1 (5 bases). CDR3 size: 16 residues. Germline CDR1 reads SEHNR; CDR2 reads FQNEAQ (reference sequence). Deletions cut 1 base from V and 2 bases from J, with 14 bases between. The CDR3: CASSLGHTRTNTEAFF. Here the CDR3 DNA reads TGTGCCAGCAGCTTAGGTCATACCAGGACAAACACTGAAGCTTTCTTT.

The chain recombines TRBV15 with TRBJ2-1; 9 bases line up with TRBD2. The CDR3 is made up of 16 amino acids. V trimming: 0 bases; J trimming: 6 bases; junction bases outside the gene matches: 6. Per the germline V gene, CDR1 is LNHNV and CDR2 is YYDKDF (reference sequence). CDR3 loop: CATSRDLGGRVNEQFF. The CDR3 DNA reads TGTGCCACCAGCAGAGATCTCGGCGGGAGGGTCAATGAGCAGTTCTTC. Full variable domain (missing parts from reference TRBV15 and TRBJ2-1): DAMVIQNPRYQVTQFGKPVTLSCSQTLNHNVMYWYQQKSSQAPKLLFHYYDKDFNNEADTPDNFQSRRPNTSFCFLDIRSPGLGDTAMYLCATSRDLGGRVNEQFFGPGTRLTVL.